This passage covers 4 T cell receptor beta chains from one sample sequenced in a study of cytomegalovirus exposure and HLA in healthy donors. The repertoire was sequenced with immunoSEQ multiplex PCR; TCRdb's copy has only in-frame clones and lacks some. The sample holds around 250,000 clones; 85% to 90% are singletons and the top ten take 0.37%. Source material: PBMCs. These receptors all come from a woman aged 18-29 years in good health and CMV-seronegative.

V gene TRBV14 combines with J gene TRBJ1-3, with a tentative D call TRBD1 (6 bases). Germline V gives CDR1 SGHDN, CDR2 FVKESK. CDR3 length equals 16 residues. V was trimmed by 2 bases and J by 4 bases, leaving 15 bases between them. As DNA, the CDR3 is TGTGCCAGCAGCCAAACAACAGGGCTAGTCGGAAACACCATATATTTT. Residues: CASSQTTGLVGNTIYF.

The chain links TRBV19 to TRBJ2-2; TRBD1 agrees at 7 bases. Trimming cost V 6 bases and J 5 bases; bases outside gene matches: 3. The CDR3 length is 13 residues. Germline assignment: CDR1 LNHDA and CDR2 SQIVND (reference sequence). The CDR3 DNA reads as TGTGCCAGTAGCTACAGGGGAACCGGGGAGCTGTTTTTT. Translated, it gives CASSYRGTGELFF.

V gene TRBV4-1 combines with J gene TRBJ1-2; no firm D call. The CDR3 totals 15 residues. Germline CDR1 reads MGHRA; CDR2 reads YSYEKL. V was cut by 3 bases and J by 2 bases, with 13 bases left in between. The CDR3 bases are TGCGCCAGCAGCCATCCATCGGGTTCCAACTATGGCTACACCTTC. Translation: CASSHPSGSNYGYTF.

V usage is TRBV5-8 and J usage is TRBJ2-3; 11 nucleotides match TRBD2. V dropped 3 bases and J dropped 6; count of bases not matched to a gene: 9. The CDR3 is made up of 16 amino acids. Germline V gene data show CDR1 as SGHTS and CDR2 as YDEGEE. CDR3 protein: CASSSRVSGGADTQYF. DNA of the CDR3: TGTGCCAGCAGCTCCCGGGTTAGCGGGGGGGCGGATACGCAGTATTTT. The whole variable domain, remainder taken from reference TRBV5-8 and TRBJ2-3, is EAGVTQSPTHLIKTRGQQATLRCSPISGHTSVYWYQQALGLGLQFLLWYDEGEERNRGNFPPRFSGRQFPNYSSELNVNALELEDSALYLCASSSRVSGGADTQYFGPGTRLTVL.